One and the same sample provided the 31 T cell receptor beta chains below, sequenced in a study of T-cell memory formation after mild COVID-19. MiXCR, applied by TCRdb to the 5' RACE reads, yields one record per CDR3 protein. The sample yields hundreds of thousands of distinct CDR3 sequences, about an eighth seen once. The material sequenced was PBMCs or a T cell subset sorted from them (not recorded which). The receptors originated from a man between 18 and 35 years old who had mild COVID-19 (a few samples of this study predate the infection). Cell type and time point are not known.

This clonotype was counted only a few times. The V and J genes are TRBV7-2 and TRBJ1-2; no definite D call. The CDR3 loop spans 13 amino acids. Germline CDR1 reads SGHTA; CDR2 reads FQGNSA. Trimming removed 5 bases at V and 3 bases at J, with 10 bases between. The CDR3 sequence is CASSLDLDYGYTF. CDR3 DNA: TGTGCCAGCAGCCTCGACTTGGACTATGGCTACACCTTC.

The rearrangement uses TRBV4-3 and TRBJ1-2; D call uncertain. Trimming removed 0 bases at V and 4 bases at J, with 18 bases between. Germline CDR1 LGHNA, CDR2 YSLEER. The CDR3 is made up of 17 amino acids. The CDR3 loop reads CASSQEVASEGSYGYTF. As DNA, the CDR3 is TGCGCCAGCAGCCAAGAGGTCGCGAGCGAGGGCAGCTATGGCTACACCTTC.

The chain has TRBV7-2 and TRBJ1-1; TRBD1 matches at 11 bases. This CDR3 is built from 14 residues. Germline V gives CDR1 SGHTA, CDR2 FQGNSA. The junction had 5 bases not matched to a gene; V was cut back by 7 bases and J by 4 bases. CDR3 residues: CASTSGTGGTEAFF. The CDR3 DNA sequence: TGTGCCAGCACCTCCGGGACAGGGGGCACTGAAGCTTTCTTT.

This chain links TRBV11-2 with TRBJ2-3; 7 positions match TRBD2. Germline CDR1 SGHAT, CDR2 FQNNGV. With V trimmed by 6 bases and J by 4 bases, 16 bases remained unmatched. The CDR3 sequence is 17 residues long. CDR3 sequence reads: CASSQIAGPPPADTQYF. The CDR3 DNA follows: TGTGCCAGCAGTCAGATAGCGGGTCCTCCGCCCGCAGATACGCAGTATTTT.

The chain recombines TRBV20-1 with TRBJ1-1; no clear D. This CDR3 has 13 residues. Trimming took 6 bases from V and 1 from J, leaving 12 bases between them. Per the germline V gene, CDR1 is DFQATT and CDR2 is SNEGSKA (reference sequence). The CDR3 DNA reads TGCAGTGCGAAAGACAACCCGAACACTGAAGCTTTCTTT. Its translation: CSAKDNPNTEAFF.

There are a few counts of this clonotype. The chain is built from TRBV29-1 and TRBJ1-2; D remains ambiguous. CDR3 length equals 11 residues. Trimming cost V 6 bases and J 2 bases, with 7 bases left between them. Germline-derived CDR1 and CDR2 are SQVTM and ANQGSEA. CDR3 in amino acids: CSVPGNYGYTF. The CDR3 DNA reads as TGCAGCGTCCCCGGGAACTATGGCTACACCTTC.

This clonotype occurred a few times. This chain connects TRBV12-5 to TRBJ1-1; D ambiguous. This CDR3 has 13 amino acids. The V gene's germline CDR1 is LGHNT and CDR2 FRNRAP. V gave up 1 base and J gave up 2 bases, with 5 bases separating them. The CDR3 coding sequence is TGTGCTAGTGGTTTGGGCAGTAACACTGAAGCTTTCTTT. Its translation: CASGLGSNTEAFF.

This clonotype was detected ten times or more. The J gene is TRBJ2-1, the V gene TRBV4-1, with 9 bases matching TRBD2. This CDR3 comprises 16 residues. CDR1 MGHRA and CDR2 YSYEKL come from the germline V gene. V shed 3 bases and J 7 bases; nucleotides not matched to a gene: 10. The CDR3 coding sequence is TGCGCCAGCAGCCATAATCCGGGACTAGCTGTAAATGAGCAGTTCTTC. This sequence encodes CASSHNPGLAVNEQFF.

This clonotype was detected only a few times. The rearrangement joins TRBV6-1 to TRBJ2-7, with no clear D. Germline V gives CDR1 MNHNS, CDR2 SASEGT. The CDR3 loop spans 14 amino acids. The ends were cut back, 2 bases at V and 6 bases at J, with 14 bases in the middle. This CDR3 reads CASSEQGPPAEQYF. CDR3 DNA sequence: TGTGCCAGCAGTGAACAAGGCCCTCCCGCCGAGCAGTACTTC.

This clonotype has only a few counts. The chain has TRBV6-5 and TRBJ1-1, with D unresolved. V was trimmed by 5 bases and J by 2 bases, leaving 9 bases between them. The CDR3 runs to 13 residues. Germline loops: CDR1 MNHEY, CDR2 SVGAGI. CDR3 in DNA: TGTGCCAGCAGTCCGGACGTTAACACTGAAGCTTTCTTT. Translating gives CASSPDVNTEAFF.

V is TRBV20-1 and J is TRBJ2-1; tentatively, D is TRBD2 (6 bases). Germline loops: CDR1 DFQATT, CDR2 SNEGSKA (reference sequence). The V gene lost 1 base and the J gene lost 9 bases, with 19 bases spanning the gap. The CDR3 runs 15 residues. Here the CDR3 DNA reads TGCAGTGCTAGAGGTGCGGGGTGGCTCGTAAGTGAGCAGTTCTTC. It translates to CSARGAGWLVSEQFF.

The J gene is TRBJ2-2, the V gene TRBV11-2, with a tentative D call TRBD1 (6 bases). Between the trimmed V and J ends, which lost 4 bases and 6 bases, there was a span of 27 bases. The CDR3 consists of 19 residues. Germline lookup yields CDR1 SGHAT and CDR2 FQNNGV. The DNA for the CDR3 is TGTGCCAGCAGCTCGGTTCGGATGGGAGAGGGTCACAGGGCCGGGGAGCTGTTTTTT. It translates to CASSSVRMGEGHRAGELFF. Complete variable domain (other parts from reference TRBV11-2 and TRBJ2-2): EAGVAQSPRYKIIEKRQSVAFWCNPISGHATLYWYQQILGQGPKLLIQFQNNGVVDDSQLPKDRFSAERLKGVDSTLKIQPAKLEDSAVYLCASSSVRMGEGHRAGELFFGEGSRLTVL.

V is TRBV29-1 and J is TRBJ1-1; 7 nucleotides match TRBD1. Germline values: CDR1 SQVTM, CDR2 ANQGSEA. The length of the CDR3 is 13 residues. With 5 bases clipped from V and 1 base from J, the junction kept 4 bases outside the gene matches. The CDR3, as DNA: TGCAGCGTTAAGGGACAGCCGAACACTGAAGCTTTCTTT. Its protein product is CSVKGQPNTEAFF.

This clonotype occurred a few times. The chain recombines TRBV29-1 with TRBJ1-2, with 11 bases lining up with TRBD1. The CDR3 consists of 13 residues. V lost 4 bases and J lost 8; bases outside the gene matches: 6. In germline, CDR1 is SQVTM, CDR2 ANQGSEA. CDR3: CSVAPGQGDGYTF. In DNA form, the CDR3 reads TGCAGCGTTGCGCCGGGACAGGGGGACGGCTACACCTTC.

This clonotype was found a few times. V usage is TRBV28 and J usage is TRBJ1-6; unclear D gene. The ends were cut back, 8 bases at V and 15 bases at J, with 14 bases in the middle. Germline assignment: CDR1 MDHEN and CDR2 SYDVKM. The CDR3 is 11 amino acids. The CDR3 spells CASGEFRNLHF. In DNA form, the CDR3 reads TGTGCCAGCGGTGAATTCCGGAACCTCCACTTT.

This clonotype appeared a few times. V is TRBV4-1 and J is TRBJ2-1, with TRBD2 matching 12 bases. After removal of 5 bases from V and 1 base from J, the junction contained 6 bases not matched to a gene. Germline assignment: CDR1 MGHRA and CDR2 YSYEKL. The CDR3 length is 17 residues. CDR3 residues: CASSSPLAGGSYNEQFF. In DNA, the CDR3 is TGCGCCAGCAGCTCGCCCCTAGCGGGGGGGTCCTACAATGAGCAGTTCTTC.

Note on this clonotype: Without the conserved terminal phenylalanine or tryptophan, this CDR3 likely stems from a read error. It is unclear where the CDR3 begins or ends on the DNA, so no DNA is shown, and the CDR3 is as TCRdb lists it. The CDR3 here is CSARYRPEGNSPL. The chain employs TRBV20-1 and TRBJ2-1; TRBD1, as called in the table, went unchecked against the DNA. From germline, CDR1 is DFQATT and CDR2 SNEGSKA (reference sequence). The CDR3 is 13 residues long, ends included.

This clonotype showed up just a few times. The chain links TRBV7-8 to TRBJ2-6; D is possibly TRBD2 (7 bases). V lost 10 bases and J 0 bases, leaving 19 bases between the germline ends. The CDR3 is made up of 17 amino acids. Germline CDR1 reads SGHVS; CDR2 reads FQNEAQ. In DNA, the CDR3 is TGTGCCACAGTGGGGGGGCGGACCCTCTCTGGGGCCAACGTCCTGACTTTC. Translated, it gives CATVGGRTLSGANVLTF.

This clonotype was detected many times. The chain carries TRBV12-3 or TRBV12-4 and TRBJ2-1; D remains unclear. Trimming took off 3 bases at V and 8 bases at J, with 8 bases between the two ends. CDR3 length equals 12 residues. This CDR3 reads CASSLAIDEQFF. The CDR3 nucleotides are TGTGCCAGCAGTTTGGCCATAGATGAGCAGTTCTTC.

Comment on this clonotype: Mismatch with germline at one junction end may stem from a read error. The gene calls are TRBV7-7 and TRBJ2-3, with D perhaps matching TRBD1 (6 bases). The CDR3 spans 15 residues. Germline values: CDR1 SSHAT, CDR2 FNYEAQ (reference sequence). CDR3 coding DNA: TGTGCTAGCAGCTTAGGAGTCTTAGGGGACAATACGCAGTATTTT. It yields the protein CASSLGVLGDNTQYF.

Many counts were recorded for this clonotype. The J gene is TRBJ1-1, the V gene TRBV5-1; TRBD1 agrees at 8 bases. This CDR3 has 14 residues. After removal of 4 bases from V and 11 bases from J, the junction contained 13 bases not matched to a gene. Germline CDR1 and CDR2: SGHRS and YFSETQ. The CDR3 loop reads CASSVDGTGGSAFF. The CDR3 DNA is TGCGCCAGCAGCGTGGATGGGACAGGAGGTTCGGCTTTCTTT.

This clonotype was seen more than once but under ten times. The V and J genes are TRBV18 and TRBJ2-7, with a tentative D call TRBD1 (6 bases). This CDR3 has 13 amino acids. The germline V gene encodes CDR1 KGHSH and CDR2 LQKENI. Trimming took off 6 bases at V and 2 bases at J, with 11 bases between the two ends. This chain's CDR3 is CASSGAGTYEQYV. The CDR3 bases are TGTGCCAGCTCGGGGGCAGGGACCTACGAGCAGTACGTC.

Only a few counts were recorded for this clonotype. The chain uses TRBV29-1 and TRBJ1-1; possible D gene TRBD1, 5 bases. Germline CDR1 reads SQVTM; CDR2 reads ANQGSEA. The CDR3 loop spans 13 amino acids. With 4 bases removed from V and 4 bases from J, the gap between germline ends came to 13 bases. CDR3 in DNA: TGCAGCGTTGTTCGGGGGGGAACCACTGAAGCTTTCTTT. Translating gives CSVVRGGTTEAFF.

This clonotype was seen a few times. The rearrangement joins TRBV3-1 to TRBJ2-5; TRBD2 might be the D (5 bases). The CDR3 has 14 amino acids. The germline V and J ends were trimmed by 4 bases and 0 bases, with 9 bases remaining between them. Germline assignment: CDR1 LGHDT and CDR2 YNNKEL (reference sequence). The CDR3 loop is CASSPQRDQETQYF. CDR3 bases: TGTGCCAGCAGCCCCCAGAGGGACCAAGAGACCCAGTACTTC.

The chain employs TRBV10-1 and TRBJ2-7; perhaps TRBD1 as D (6 bases). Per the germline V gene, CDR1 is WNHNN and CDR2 is SYGVQD (reference sequence). The CDR3 spans 13 residues. V was trimmed by 8 bases and J by 5 bases, leaving 16 bases between them. CDR3: CASSGTPRDEQYF. CDR3 DNA sequence: TGCGCCAGCTCCGGGACACCCAGGGACGAGCAGTACTTC.

This clonotype turned up a few times. The chain employs TRBV2 and TRBJ2-2; possible D gene TRBD2, 6 bases. The V gene lost 5 bases and the J gene lost 4 bases, with 14 bases spanning the gap. This CDR3 comprises 15 residues. Germline CDR1 reads SNHLY; CDR2 reads FYNNEI. CDR3 sequence (DNA): TGTGCCAGCAGTATAGGGGTCGGGGGCACCGGGGAGCTGTTTTTT. Its translation: CASSIGVGGTGELFF.

J is TRBJ2-1 and V is TRBV11-2, with TRBD1 identical over 7 bases. CDR1 and CDR2 (germline): SGHAT, FQNNGV. V lost 5 bases to trimming and J lost 2 bases; unmatched junction nucleotides: 15. The CDR3 is made up of 18 amino acids. The CDR3 loop is CASSPRDSTVTTYNEQFF. The CDR3 DNA is TGTGCCAGCAGCCCGAGGGACAGCACCGTGACAACCTACAATGAGCAGTTCTTC.

This clonotype appeared a few times. This chain uses TRBV12-3 or TRBV12-4 with TRBJ1-2; D ambiguous. V was shortened by 5 bases and J by 1 base, with 8 bases between the two germline ends. The CDR3 sequence is 13 residues long. The CDR3 protein is CASSENFNYGYTF. The DNA of the CDR3 is TGTGCCAGCAGTGAAAACTTTAACTATGGCTACACCTTC.

J is TRBJ2-1 and V is TRBV7-2, with TRBD2 matching 7 bases. CDR3 size: 18 residues. The V and J ends lost 6 bases and 0 bases, in that order; junction bases with no gene match: 14. Germline V CDR1 and CDR2: SGHTA, FQGNSA. The CDR3 spells CASRGPTSATLSYNEQFF. CDR3 bases: TGTGCCAGCAGGGGACCCACTAGCGCTACCCTCTCCTACAATGAGCAGTTCTTC. The entire variable domain, with the rest obtained from reference TRBV7-2 and TRBJ2-1, is as follows: GAGVSQSPSNKVTEKGKDVELRCDPISGHTALYWYRQSLGQGLEFLIYFQGNSAPDKSGLPSDRFSAERTGGSVSTLTIQRTQQEDSAVYLCASRGPTSATLSYNEQFFGPGTRLTVL.

The rearrangement joins TRBV7-3 to TRBJ2-7, with a weak D call TRBD2 (6 bases). CDR1 SGHTA and CDR2 FQGTGA come from the germline V gene. This CDR3 contains 13 residues. V was trimmed by 5 bases and J by 3 bases, leaving 11 bases between them. CDR3 in amino acids: CASSPSGSYEQYF. CDR3 DNA sequence: TGTGCCAGCAGCCCCTCCGGGAGCTACGAGCAGTACTTC.

The V call is TRBV6-5, the J call TRBJ2-2; D ambiguous. Trimming cost V 2 bases and J 1 base, with 8 bases left between them. The CDR3 covers 15 residues. Germline CDR1 and CDR2: MNHEY and SVGAGI. The CDR3 reads CASSYRIRNTGELFF. CDR3 coding DNA: TGTGCCAGCAGTTACAGGATCAGGAACACCGGGGAGCTGTTTTTT.